This TCR beta chain was found in a study of T cells after yellow fever vaccination. Study outcomes and limitations: A weaker secondary response peaked on day 5, the primary on day 15. Shared CD4/CD8 clonotypes were a small share, likely from convergent recombination. The study re-detected most primary-vaccination clones after the booster (nearly 97% CD4, around 90% CD8).

For this clonotype: Its antigen is as yet unknown.

Germline values: CDR1 DFQATT, CDR2 SNEGSKA (reference sequence). V was cut by 0 bases and J by 3 bases, with 17 bases left in between. The CDR3 is 17 residues long. Using its own MiXCR run on the 5' RACE reads, TCRdb lists one record per CDR3 protein. Among around 600,000 distinct CDR3 sequences listed, about 12% were seen once. The chain recombines TRBV20-1 with TRBJ2-2; the D gene is possibly TRBD2 (7 bases). The TCR sequence derives from a man aged 30 to 45 who received the YFV17D yellow fever vaccine. The material sequenced was PBMCs, taken on the day of the yellow fever booster vaccination. The CDR3 here is CSARDPVAGADTGELFF. The CDR3 nucleotides read TGCAGTGCTAGAGATCCGGTGGCGGGGGCAGACACCGGGGAGCTGTTTTTT.